The next 6 T cell receptor beta chains were all read from a single sample in a study of OX40 agonist ivuxolimab in advanced cancers. Only in-frame clones appear in the TCRdb table, and some are missing; sequencing was by immunoSEQ multiplex PCR. The sample lists some 70,000 clones; approximately 90% were seen once. The specimen was CD4+ or CD8+ T cells sorted from blood, collected in a trial of the OX40 agonist ivuxolimab. The source is an adult with an advanced solid tumor such as melanoma, head and neck, liver or kidney cancer.

The chain uses TRBV6-1 and TRBJ1-1; 9 nucleotides match TRBD1. Germline CDR1 and CDR2: MNHNS and SASEGT. V dropped 5 bases and J dropped 3; count of bases not matched to a gene: 4. This CDR3 is 14 amino acids long. The CDR3 protein is CASSHRTGDTEAFF. The DNA for the CDR3 is TGTGCCAGCAGTCACCGGACAGGGGACACTGAAGCTTTCTTT.

The chain links TRBV7-9 to TRBJ2-5; D might be TRBD1 (5 bases). CDR3 size: 15 residues. Trimming cost V 7 bases and J 2 bases, with 17 bases left between them. CDR1 is SEHNR, CDR2 FQNEAQ, per germline (reference sequence). DNA of the CDR3: TGTGCCAGCACTCTAGGGGATAGGGTTCAAGAGACCCAGTACTTC. This translates into CASTLGDRVQETQYF.

The chain combines TRBV5-1 with TRBJ2-7; a weak D match, TRBD1 (6 bases). V shed 0 bases and J shed 2 bases, with 12 bases lying between them. The CDR3 is 15 amino acids. The germline V gene has CDR1 SGHRS and CDR2 YFSETQ. This chain's CDR3 is CASSLVDEGAYEQYF. The CDR3 DNA reads as TGCGCCAGCAGCTTGGTGGACGAGGGGGCCTACGAGCAGTACTTC. The full variable domain, in which reference TRBV5-1 and TRBJ2-7 provide the parts outside the CDR3, is KAGVTQTPRYLIKTRGQQVTLSCSPISGHRSVSWYQQTPGQGLQFLFEYFSETQRNKGNFPGRFSGRQFSNSRSEMNVSTLELGDSALYLCASSLVDEGAYEQYFGPGTRLTVT.

The chain links TRBV19 to TRBJ1-5; 7 positions agree with TRBD1. V shed 7 bases, J shed 7 bases, and the junction held 4 bases outside the gene matches. The germline V gene encodes CDR1 LNHDA and CDR2 SQIVND (reference sequence). The CDR3 spans 12 residues. The CDR3, as DNA: TGTGCCAGTACAGGGGGTCGGCAGCCCCAGCATTTT. Translating it yields CASTGGRQPQHF.

The V call is TRBV6-5, the J call TRBJ2-6; the D is unclear. The CDR3 sequence is 15 residues long. CDR1 and CDR2 from the germline V gene are MNHEY and SVGAGI. Trimming took off 6 bases at V and 0 bases at J, with 9 bases between the two ends. CDR3 bases: TGTGCCAGCAGCTTACAGATCTCTGGGGCCAACGTCCTGACTTTC. Its translation: CASSLQISGANVLTF.

The V call is TRBV30, the J call TRBJ2-3, with 7 positions matching TRBD2. CDR1 GTSNPN and CDR2 SVGIG come from the germline V gene (reference sequence). J gave up 6 bases and V 3 bases, and 9 bases lay outside the gene matches. The CDR3 covers 14 residues. Written as DNA, the CDR3 is TGTGCCTGGAGATCCCTTACTAGCGTGGATACGCAGTATTTT. This encodes CAWRSLTSVDTQYF.